This record concerns one T cell receptor (beta chain) sequence. Trimming took 6 bases from V and 6 from J; bases not matched to a gene: 17. The CDR3 is 16 amino acids. Germline CDR1 and CDR2: LNHDA and SQIVND (reference sequence). This specimen comes from a study of blood T cell repertoires in COVID-19. Study-wide context: Donors in the United States, Italy and Spain gave samples during acute or convalescent COVID-19. The cDNA or gDNA used as material had been derived from T cells, B-cell-depleted T cells, or PBMCs.

Produced via immunoSEQ multiplex PCR; TCRdb's table is partial and in-frame only. Here the sample spans 98,000 or so clones, about 90% being singletons. The TCR sequence derives from a human donor in a cohort sampled during active COVID-19. Sequences were obtained from peripheral blood. J is TRBJ2-7 and V is TRBV19, with 7 bases that match TRBD1. The CDR3 sequence: CASSHSGQAPNGEQYF. In DNA form, the CDR3 reads TGTGCCAGTAGCCATTCAGGACAGGCCCCGAATGGCGAGCAGTACTTC.